This T cell receptor beta chain was sequenced during a study of cytomegalovirus exposure and HLA in healthy donors. Germline V gene data show CDR1 as MNHNS and CDR2 as SASEGT. CDR3 length equals 12 residues. J gave up 6 bases and V 4 bases, and 0 bases lay outside the gene matches. The PCR had 60 Vbeta and 13 Jbeta primers. Measured with immunoSEQ multiplex PCR; TCRdb has only the in-frame clones, and not every one. The sample lists approximately 100,000 clones; about 85% were seen once. This TCR derives from a middle-aged man in good health and CMV-seropositive. The sequencing input was PBMCs. The J gene is TRBJ1-2, the V gene TRBV6-1; 9 positions agree with TRBD1. CDR3 nucleotide sequence: TGTGCCAGCAGTGGACAGGGGGATGGCTACACCTTC. This sequence encodes CASSGQGDGYTF.